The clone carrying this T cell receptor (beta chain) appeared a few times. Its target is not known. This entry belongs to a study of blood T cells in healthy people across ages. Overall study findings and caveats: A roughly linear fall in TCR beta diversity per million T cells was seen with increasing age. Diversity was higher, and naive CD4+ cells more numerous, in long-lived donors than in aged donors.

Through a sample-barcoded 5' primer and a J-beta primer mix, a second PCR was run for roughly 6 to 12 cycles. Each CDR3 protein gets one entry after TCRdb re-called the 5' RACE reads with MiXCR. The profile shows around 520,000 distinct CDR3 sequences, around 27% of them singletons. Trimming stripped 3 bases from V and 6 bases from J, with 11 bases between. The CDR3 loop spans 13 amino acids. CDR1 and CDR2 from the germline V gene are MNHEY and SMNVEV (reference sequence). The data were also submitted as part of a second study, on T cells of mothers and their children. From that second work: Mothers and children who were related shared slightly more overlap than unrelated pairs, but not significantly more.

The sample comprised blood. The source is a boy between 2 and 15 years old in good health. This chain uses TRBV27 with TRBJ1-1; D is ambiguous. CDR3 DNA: TGTGCCAGCAGTTTGGGTTATCGGTCTGAAGCTTTCTTT. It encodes CASSLGYRSEAFF.